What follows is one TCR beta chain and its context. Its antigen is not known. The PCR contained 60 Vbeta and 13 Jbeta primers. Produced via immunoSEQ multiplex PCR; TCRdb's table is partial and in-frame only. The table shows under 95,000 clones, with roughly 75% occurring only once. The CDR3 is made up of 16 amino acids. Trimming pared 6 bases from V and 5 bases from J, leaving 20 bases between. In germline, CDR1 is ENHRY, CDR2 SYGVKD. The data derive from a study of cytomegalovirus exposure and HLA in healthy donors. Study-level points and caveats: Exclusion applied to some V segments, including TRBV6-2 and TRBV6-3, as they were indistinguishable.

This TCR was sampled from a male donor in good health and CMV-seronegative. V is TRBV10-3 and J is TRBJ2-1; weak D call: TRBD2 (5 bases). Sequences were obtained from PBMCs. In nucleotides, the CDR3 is TGTGCCATCAGCGCATGGAGCGGAGAGGTTAACAATGAGCAGTTCTTC. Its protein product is CAISAWSGEVNNEQFF.